Listed below are T cell receptor beta chains from one sample, sequenced in a study of blood T cell repertoires in COVID-19. The method was immunoSEQ multiplex PCR; TCRdb's version includes in-frame clones alone and lacks a portion of them. The sample has some 73,000 clones, approximately 80% seen once; the top ten hold approximately 2.3%. The sequenced material came from peripheral blood. These receptors were collected from a man in his 70s with COVID-19, enrolled during active disease. Each CDR3 is given with its conserved first and last residue. A D gene is named only where the DNA matches it firmly. Only some rows state a clone size, as once, few, many or a class for expanded clones.

size	D	V	length	J	CDR3	DNA
medium-sized	TRBD1	TRBV16	14	TRBJ2-7	CASSPGQGAGEQYF	TGTGCCAGCAGCCCGGGACAGGGGGCTGGGGAGCAGTACTTC
.	TRBD1	TRBV4-2	17	TRBJ2-7	CASSRKGSGQATYEQYF	TGTGCCAGCAGCCGAAAGGGGTCGGGACAGGCCACCTACGAGCAGTACTTC
.	TRBD1	TRBV29-1	12	TRBJ1-2	CSVGQGGYGYTF	TGCAGCGTCGGACAGGGTGGCTATGGCTACACCTTC
few	TRBD1	TRBV27	14	TRBJ1-2	CASSPQGANYGYTF	TGTGCCAGCAGTCCACAGGGGGCGAACTATGGCTACACCTTC
.	TRBD2	TRBV7-9	17	TRBJ2-4	CASSLAEIAGTKNIQYF	TGTGCCAGCAGCTTAGCTGAGATAGCGGGGACCAAAAACATTCAGTACTTC
few	TRBD1	TRBV7-2	16	TRBJ1-3	CASSLASTGPGNTIYF	TGTGCCAGCAGCTTAGCATCGACAGGGCCGGGAAACACCATATATTTT
.	TRBD2	TRBV29-1	13	TRBJ2-7	CSVGIAGVIEQYF	TGCAGCGTGGGGATAGCGGGAGTGATCGAGCAGTACTTC
.	.	TRBV6-6	12	TRBJ2-2	CASSLGTGELFF	TGTGCCAGCAGTCTCGGCACCGGGGAGCTGTTTTTT
.	TRBD1	TRBV5-1	15	TRBJ1-1	CASSLGSGGGTEAFF	TGCGCCAGCAGCTTGGGGTCAGGGGGCGGCACTGAAGCTTTCTTT
few	.	TRBV9	16	TRBJ1-3	CASSEDPGSSGNTIYF	TGTGCCAGCAGCGAGGACCCTGGGAGCTCTGGAAACACCATATATTTT
.	TRBD2	TRBV7-2	17	TRBJ2-2	CASSLLAGGPHTGELFF	TGTGCCAGCAGCTTGCTAGCGGGAGGGCCCCACACCGGGGAGCTGTTTTTT
.	.	TRBV5-1	13	TRBJ2-2	CASSPGNTGELFF	TGCGCCAGCAGCCCTGGCAACACCGGGGAGCTGTTTTTT
.	.	TRBV5-1	15	TRBJ1-4	CASSLIGPTTEKLFF	TGCGCCAGCAGCTTGATAGGACCGACTACGGAAAAACTGTTTTTT
.	.	TRBV5-4	15	TRBJ2-6	CASSFAGTGANVLTF	TGTGCCAGCAGCTTTGCAGGGACTGGGGCCAACGTCCTGACTTTC
.	TRBD1	TRBV7-9	15	TRBJ1-6	CASTPGQGGHSPLHF	TGTGCCAGCACCCCGGGACAGGGAGGGCATTCACCCCTCCACTTT
.	TRBD2	TRBV5-1	15	TRBJ2-7	CASSPLSGRAYEQYF	TGCGCCAGCAGCCCCCTCAGCGGGAGGGCCTACGAGCAGTACTTC
few	.	TRBV30	13	TRBJ1-4	CAWSAYRVYGLFF	TGTGCCTGGAGTGCCTACAGGGTCTACGGGCTGTTTTTT
.	TRBD2	TRBV3-1/TRBV3-2	20	TRBJ2-5	CASSQDRSSGTFLGAETQYF	TGTGCCAGCAGCCAAGATCGGAGTAGCGGGACGTTTCTGGGAGCGGAGACCCAGTACTTC
.	TRBD1	TRBV28	17	TRBJ1-3	CASRTSGWDRVLGTIYF	TGTGCCAGCAGGACTTCCGGGTGGGACAGGGTGCTCGGCACCATATATTTT
.	.	TRBV15	12	TRBJ1-2	CATSSLTYGYTF	TGTGCCACCAGCAGCCTAACCTATGGCTACACCTTC
.	.	TRBV5-8	15	TRBJ2-1	CASSLRGGLYNEQFF	TGTGCCAGCAGCTTAAGGGGGGGACTTTACAATGAGCAGTTCTTC
.	TRBD1	TRBV24-1	14	TRBJ1-5	CATSLAGGGQPQHF	TGTGCCACCAGCCTGGCAGGGGGCGGTCAGCCCCAGCATTTT
.	.	TRBV11-3	14	TRBJ2-3	CASSLLSNTDTQYF	TGTGCCAGCAGCTTATTAAGCAACACAGATACGCAGTATTTT
few	.	TRBV5-6	12	TRBJ2-7	CASSLGVGPQYF	TGTGCCAGCAGCTTGGGGGTGGGGCCGCAGTACTTC
.	TRBD1	TRBV7-9	18	TRBJ1-4	CASSTPPARDSLREKLFF	TGTGCCAGCAGCACTCCACCCGCCCGGGACAGCTTAAGGGAAAAACTGTTTTTT
.	TRBD1	TRBV7-2	14	TRBJ1-4	CASSLRGQAEKLFF	TGTGCCAGCAGCTTACGGGGACAGGCTGAAAAACTGTTTTTT
.	TRBD1	TRBV19	17	TRBJ1-5	CASSINSDRVSNQPQHF	TGTGCCAGTAGTATAAATTCGGACAGGGTTAGCAATCAGCCCCAGCATTTT
.	TRBD1	TRBV7-9	14	TRBJ2-7	CASELTGTGVEQYF	TGTGCCAGCGAATTGACCGGGACAGGCGTCGAGCAGTACTTC
few	.	TRBV30	13	TRBJ1-5	CAWSSRGNQPQHF	TGTGCCTGGAGTTCCCGAGGGAATCAGCCCCAGCATTTT
few	.	TRBV19	17	TRBJ1-1	CASRSLWERKGNTEAFF	TGTGCCAGTAGAAGCCTTTGGGAGAGAAAGGGGAACACTGAAGCTTTCTTT
.	.	TRBV7-2	11	TRBJ2-2	CASRNTGELFF	TGTGCCAGCCGTAACACCGGGGAGCTGTTTTTT
.	TRBD1	TRBV10-3	14	TRBJ2-3	CAISGTGTTDTQYF	TGTGCCATCAGTGGGACAGGGACCACAGATACGCAGTATTTT
.	.	TRBV11-1	13	TRBJ1-2	CASSLGTSYGYTF	TGTGCCAGCAGCTTAGGGACAAGCTATGGCTACACCTTC
.	.	TRBV29-1	14	TRBJ2-3	CSVEGGKGVDTQYF	TGCAGCGTTGAGGGAGGAAAAGGGGTAGATACGCAGTATTTT
.	.	TRBV7-9	14	TRBJ1-2	CASSPAGPGYGYTF	TGTGCCAGCAGCCCGGCGGGGCCTGGCTATGGCTACACCTTC
.	.	TRBV19	11	TRBJ2-3	CATGAGDTQYF	TGTGCCACCGGAGCGGGAGATACGCAGTATTTT
.	TRBD1	TRBV7-2	15	TRBJ1-2	CASSPRRQGSYGYTF	TGTGCCAGCAGCCCCCGTCGACAGGGCTCCTATGGCTACACCTTC
.	.	TRBV7-3	13	TRBJ2-2	CASSPRSAGELFF	TGTGCCAGCAGCCCCCGGAGCGCCGGGGAGCTGTTTTTT
once	.	TRBV6-2/TRBV6-3	14	TRBJ2-2	CASSPSGVDGELFF	TGTGCCAGCAGTCCGTCGGGAGTGGACGGGGAGCTGTTTTTT
.	TRBD1	TRBV27	15	TRBJ2-2	CASSHDRGGTGELFF	TGTGCCAGCAGTCATGACAGGGGAGGTACCGGGGAGCTGTTTTTT
.	.	TRBV28	16	TRBJ1-3	CASSFGQSNSGNTIYF	TGTGCCAGCAGTTTTGGGCAGTCTAACTCTGGAAACACCATATATTTT
.	.	TRBV5-4	14	TRBJ2-7	CASKTPGEAYEQYF	TGTGCCAGCAAGACACCGGGGGAGGCTTACGAGCAGTACTTC